This T cell receptor beta chain was recorded in a study of T cell changes during pregnancy in multiple sclerosis. V was clipped by 5 bases and J by 4 bases; unmatched bases: 3. The CDR3 contains 13 residues. Germline V gives CDR1 SGHNT, CDR2 YYREEE (reference sequence). Clones were sequenced by immunoSEQ multiplex PCR, and TCRdb holds only the in-frame ones, with some missing. Altogether about 73,000 clones are present, around 90% being singletons, with the ten largest covering 8% to 10%. This TCR came from a female donor in good health, enrolled as a control in a pregnancy study. This chain uses TRBV5-4 with TRBJ2-5, with 9 bases aligning to TRBD1. Sequenced here: peripheral blood, sampled after pregnancy. CDR3 coding DNA: TGTGCCAGCAGGGGACAGGGAGCAGAGACCCAGTACTTC. This sequence encodes CASRGQGAETQYF.